One T cell receptor (beta chain) is described in this entry. Mismatch with germline at one junction end may stem from a read error. This sample was taken from a study of blood T cell repertoires in COVID-19. Study as a whole: Samples of COVID-19 (acute and convalescent) were obtained from the United States, Italy and Spain.

Germline lookup yields CDR1 SGHAT and CDR2 FQNNGV. This CDR3 has 14 amino acids. Method: immunoSEQ multiplex PCR; TCRdb's copy keeps in-frame clones and lacks some. The repertoire has about 140,000 clones, more than 75% of them found once; the top ten carry approximately 9.9%. The sequence was collected from a man aged 55 to 70 who had recovered from COVID-19. The chain combines TRBV11-2 with TRBJ2-1; 9 nucleotides agree with TRBD2. The sequenced material came from peripheral blood. The CDR3 sequence is CASRGRGAGRQQFF. DNA of the CDR3: TGCGCCAGCCGCGGGAGGGGGGCGGGGCGCCAGCAGTTCTTC.